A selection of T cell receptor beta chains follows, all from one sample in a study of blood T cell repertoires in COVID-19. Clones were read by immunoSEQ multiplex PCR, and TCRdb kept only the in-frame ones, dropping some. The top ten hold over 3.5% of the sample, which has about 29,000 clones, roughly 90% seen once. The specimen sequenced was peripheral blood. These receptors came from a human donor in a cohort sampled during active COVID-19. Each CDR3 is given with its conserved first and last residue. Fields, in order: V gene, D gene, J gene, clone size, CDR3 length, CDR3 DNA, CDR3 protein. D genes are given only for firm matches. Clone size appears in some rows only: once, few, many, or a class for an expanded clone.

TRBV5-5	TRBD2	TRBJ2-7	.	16	TGTGCCAGCAGCTTGGCCGTGGGACTACACCCCTACGAGCAGTACTTC	CASSLAVGLHPYEQYF
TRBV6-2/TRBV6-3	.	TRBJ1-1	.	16	TGTGCCAGCAGTTACAAGGGGCAGGGGTTGCTCACTGAAGCTTTCTTT	CASSYKGQGLLTEAFF
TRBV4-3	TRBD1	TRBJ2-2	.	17	TGCGCCAGCAGCCAAGCCCCCAGGGGGCGGAACACCGGGGAGCTGTTTTTT	CASSQAPRGRNTGELFF
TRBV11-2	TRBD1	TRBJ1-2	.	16	TGTGCCAGCAGTTCTATTAGGGACAGGGGGCACTATGGCTACACCTTC	CASSSIRDRGHYGYTF
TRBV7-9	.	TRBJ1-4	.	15	TGTGCCAGCAGCTTAGGGCTCCACGGGAATGAAAAACTGTTTTTT	CASSLGLHGNEKLFF
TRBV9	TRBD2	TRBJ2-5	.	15	TGTGCCAGCAGCGTAACGACTAGCTCTGGAGAGACCCAGTACTTC	CASSVTTSSGETQYF
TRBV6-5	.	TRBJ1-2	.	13	TGTGCCAGCAGTTACTCATCGGGGGGTGGCTACACCTTC	CASSYSSGGGYTF
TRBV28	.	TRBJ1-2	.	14	TGTGCCAGCAGTTTAACCGGGACAAGCTATGGCTACACCTTC	CASSLTGTSYGYTF
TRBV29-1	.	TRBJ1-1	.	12	TGCAGCGTCGGACAGCTTAACACTGAAGCTTTCTTT	CSVGQLNTEAFF
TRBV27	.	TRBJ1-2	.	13	TGTGCCAGCAGTTATACGGCGGCTGTCGGCTACACCTTC	CASSYTAAVGYTF
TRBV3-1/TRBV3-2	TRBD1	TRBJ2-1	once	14	TGTGCCAGCAGACAGGGGTTAGACTACAATGAGCAGTTCTTC	CASRQGLDYNEQFF
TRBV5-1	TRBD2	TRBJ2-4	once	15	TGCGCCAGCAGCTTAGCCCGGGGGGGCTTGAACATTCAGTACTTC	CASSLARGGLNIQYF
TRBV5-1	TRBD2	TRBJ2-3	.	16	TGCGCCAGCAGCCTACAAACTAGCGGTGGCACAGATACGCAGTATTTT	CASSLQTSGGTDTQYF
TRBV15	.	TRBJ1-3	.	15	TGTGCCACCAGCTGGACAGCAAGCTCTGGAAACACCATATATTTT	CATSWTASSGNTIYF
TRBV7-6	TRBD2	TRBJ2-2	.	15	TGTGCCAGCAGCGCTCTTAGCGGGGGGGCCGGGGAGCTGTTTTTT	CASSALSGGAGELFF
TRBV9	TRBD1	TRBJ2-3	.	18	TGTGCCAGCAGCACAGGGCCCCTTTTCACAGGGGGCTCAGATACGCAGTATTTT	CASSTGPLFTGGSDTQYF
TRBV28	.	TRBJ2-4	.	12	TGTGCCAGCAGCCAACAGATGAGTTTGATGTACTTC	CASSQQMSLMYF
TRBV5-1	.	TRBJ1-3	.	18	TGCGCCAGCAGCTTGCAGCCCATTGCGGGGGCTGGCGGAAACACCATATATTTT	CASSLQPIAGAGGNTIYF
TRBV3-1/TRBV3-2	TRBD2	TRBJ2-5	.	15	TGTGCCAGCAGCCAAGTGCCAGCGGGGGCAGAGACCCAGTACTTC	CASSQVPAGAETQYF
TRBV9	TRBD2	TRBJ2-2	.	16	TGTGCCAGCAGCGTAGCGGGGGGTAGGAACACCGGGGAGCTGTTTTTT	CASSVAGGRNTGELFF
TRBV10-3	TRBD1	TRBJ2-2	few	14	TGTGCCATCAGCCGGGACAGGGGGTCCGGGGAGCTGTTTTTT	CAISRDRGSGELFF
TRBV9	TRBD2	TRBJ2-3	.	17	TGTGCCAGCAGCGTAACTAGCGGGGGGCCTAGCACAGATACGCAGTATTTT	CASSVTSGGPSTDTQYF
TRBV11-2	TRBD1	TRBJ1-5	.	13	TGTGCCAGCAGCCTCGACAGGGCCCAGCCCCAGCATTTT	CASSLDRAQPQHF
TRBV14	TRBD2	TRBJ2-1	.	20	TGTGCCAGCAGCCGATGGACTAGCGGGGGGCTCTCAAATCCTTACAATGAGCAGTTCTTC	CASSRWTSGGLSNPYNEQFF
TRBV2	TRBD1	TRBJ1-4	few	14	TGTGCCACCACACCGGGACAGGGCTTTGAAAAACTGTTTTTT	CATTPGQGFEKLFF
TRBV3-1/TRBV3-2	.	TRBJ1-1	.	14	TGTGCCAGCAGCCAAGTAGGAGGGGATACTGAAGCTTTCTTT	CASSQVGGDTEAFF
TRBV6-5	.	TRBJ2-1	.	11	TGTGCCAGCAGTTACAAGGGGCTGCAGTTCTTC	CASSYKGLQFF
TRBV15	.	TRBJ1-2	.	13	TGTGCCACCAGCAGAGATATTAGCCGGGGCTACACCTTC	CATSRDISRGYTF
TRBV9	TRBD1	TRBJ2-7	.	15	TGTGCCAGCAGCGACCCGGGACAGCCGCCCTACGAGCAGTACTTC	CASSDPGQPPYEQYF
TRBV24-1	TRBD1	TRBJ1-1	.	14	TGTGCCACCAGTGATTTGAGACAGGGGACTGAAGCTTTCTTT	CATSDLRQGTEAFF
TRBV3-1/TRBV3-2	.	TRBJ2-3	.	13	TGTGCCAGCAGCCGCGCGGGACCAGATACGCAGTATTTT	CASSRAGPDTQYF
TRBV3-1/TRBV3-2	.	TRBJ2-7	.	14	TGTGCCAGCAGCCAAGATTCCGGGTCGCGCGAGCAGTACTTC	CASSQDSGSREQYF
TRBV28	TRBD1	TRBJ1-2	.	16	TGTGCCAGCACCATCACCGGACAGGGGGGTAATTATGGCTACACCTTC	CASTITGQGGNYGYTF
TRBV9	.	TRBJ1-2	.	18	TGTGCCAGCAGCCCCAGACCCCTCCGGGACTTCCAGTTCTATAGCTACACCTTC	CASSPRPLRDFQFYSYTF
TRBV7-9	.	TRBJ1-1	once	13	TGTGCCAGCAGCTTAGAGGCGGGAACTGAAGCTTTCTTT	CASSLEAGTEAFF
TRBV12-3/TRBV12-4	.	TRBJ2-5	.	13	TGTGCCGGCAGTTGGGGACTCCAAGAGACCCAGTACTTC	CAGSWGLQETQYF
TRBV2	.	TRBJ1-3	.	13	TGTGCCAGCAGTGGGACAGCTGGAAACACCATATATTTT	CASSGTAGNTIYF